This T cell receptor beta chain appears in the sequencing data of a study of PD-L1 blockade in urothelial cancer. Whole-study context: Samples of blood were analyzed 3 weeks (second dose) and 6 weeks after treatment start.

The germline gives CDR1 KGHSH, CDR2 LQKENI. The CDR3 runs 14 residues. V was pared by 4 bases and J by 5 bases, with 15 bases between. This clone was observed once. Documented time point: peripheral blood 6 weeks after treatment start. Synthetic spike-ins, TCR analog templates, were added into each PCR. Here immunoSEQ multiplex PCR was the method, and the copy in TCRdb shows in-frame clones only, minus some. The sample carries around 24,000 clones, approximately 82% recorded once. The starting material was PBMCs, obtained around atezolizumab (anti-PD-L1) treatment. The chain uses TRBV18 and TRBJ2-7; D possibly corresponds to TRBD1 (6 bases). The sequence was collected from a man between 65 and 85 years old with urothelial cancer. The DNA for the CDR3 is TGTGCCAGCTCACTAGTTTCCGACAGGAACGAGCAGTACTTC. It yields the protein CASSLVSDRNEQYF.